This T cell receptor beta chain was recovered during a study of T-cell reconstitution after alpha-beta-depleted transplantation in children (dated by TCRdb to about 2016). Study-level background: Using TCR repertoire profiling, the study quantitatively followed how T-cell immune reconstitution unfolded in children after TCRalphabeta/CD19-depleted allogeneic hematopoietic cell transplantation.

About this clonotype: Its binding antigen is unknown. Nothing much larger sits one base from this clone, and base qualities are not available.

From the germline V gene (reference sequence), CDR1 is SEHNR and CDR2 is FQNEAQ. The CDR3 runs 16 amino acids, cysteine and phenylalanine included. The entry retains the CDR3 DNA only, 48 bases that are in frame from base 1. The V end gives up 1 base and the J end 2 bases, leaving 4 bases in the junction not matched to a gene. The library relied on PCR. Sequencing instrument: Illumina HiSeq 2500. Molecular barcoding was employed in the preparation of TCR libraries, with unique molecular identifiers being used to normalize TCRbeta repertoire quantification. TCRdb passed the public sequencing reads through fastp at Q25 and MiXCR, retaining productive beta sequences. Rows are unified per CDR3 protein, each entry keeping the most common DNA and genes. Within this sample are about 250,000 distinct CDR3 sequences, with about 24% of them counted one time only. The ten largest clones add up to about 5% of the sample.

The sample's treatment or condition, from its label and the paper: allogeneic hematopoietic cell transplantation with graft depleted of TCRalphabeta T cells and CD19 B cells. The children who served as transplant recipients had been given grafts of TCRalphabeta/CD19-depleted allogeneic hematopoietic cells. The research as a whole found: The apparently early recovery of alphabetaT-cell counts about two months after transplant reportedly depended on only several hundred rapidly expanded clones that came from non-depleted graft cells. Over the following months the frequencies of hyperexpanded clones went down, and after one year T-cell counts and TCRbeta diversity were mostly credited to newly produced T cells. In some patients, the high TCRbeta diversity seen at day 60 was put down to recipient T cells and intrathymic progenitors that had survived conditioning.

Sequenced here: PBMCs, mostly from graft donor cells, sampled 360 days after TCRalphabeta/CD19-depleted stem cell transplant. The chain was built from TRBV7-9 and TRBJ2-2, and TRBD2 aligns with 7 junction nucleotides. This TCR was recovered from a female patient between 2 and 15 years old who had a stem cell transplant for congenital amegakaryocytic thrombocytopenia, so the T cells may come from the graft donor. The DNA is TGTGCCAGCAGCTTAGGCAGCGGGGCTAACACCGGGGAGCTGTTTTTT. Its protein is CASSLGSGANTGELFF.